This TCR beta chain is drawn from a study of blood T cell repertoires in COVID-19. The overall study: Acute and convalescent COVID-19 specimens originated in the United States, Italy and Spain.

Germline V gene sequence: CDR1 SGHTS, CDR2 YDEGEE. This CDR3 is built from 18 residues. V was cut by 0 bases and J by 2 bases, with 15 bases left in between. Authors' processing steps: It was from reference gene primer amplification that nucleated cell counts were estimated. Libraries were prepared by immunoSEQ multiplex PCR; TCRdb keeps only in-frame clonotypes and omits some of them. V and J calls plus clone size are reproduced from that table; the DNA served to infer D and trimming. This table holds approximately 150,000 clones, approximately 91% found once. V usage is TRBV5-8 and J usage is TRBJ1-6, with D uncertain. Sequencing input: peripheral blood. The clonotype was recovered from a man between 18 and 29 years old with COVID-19, enrolled during active disease. The CDR3 sequence is CASSLVNRRLTYNSPLHF. DNA for the CDR3: TGTGCCAGCAGCTTGGTAAATCGGAGGCTAACCTATAATTCACCCCTCCACTTT.